A selection of T cell receptor beta chains follows, all from one sample in a study of CD8 T cells in Susac syndrome. Each CDR3 protein gets one entry after TCRdb re-called the immunoSEQ multiplex PCR reads with MiXCR. The top ten hold 0.09% to 0.12% of the sample, which has some 180,000 distinct CDR3 sequences, over 85% seen once. Sequenced input: CD4+ T cells from PBMCs. The origin of the receptors is a human donor in good health. The CDR3 runs from the conserved cysteine through the conserved F or W. A D gene is named only where the DNA matches it firmly. The size field is filled for only some rows; it gives once, few, many or a size class.

NA,8,TRBJ2-2,NA,TRBV12-3/TRBV12-4,CASTELFF,TGTGCCAGCACTGAGCTGTTTTTT
few,14,TRBJ2-6,NA,TRBV7-9,CASSPDSGANVLTF,TGTGCCAGCAGCCCGGACTCTGGGGCCAACGTCCTGACTTTC
NA,12,TRBJ2-5,NA,TRBV6-2/TRBV6-3,CASSYAPGTQYF,TGTGCCAGCAGTTACGCCCCGGGGACCCAGTACTTC
NA,13,TRBJ1-6,NA,TRBV12-3/TRBV12-4,CASSLSSDSPLHF,TGTGCCAGCAGCCTCAGCAGCGATTCACCCCTCCACTTT
NA,11,TRBJ2-3,NA,TRBV20-1,CSAETTDTQYF,TGCAGTGCGGAAACTACAGATACGCAGTATTTT
NA,14,TRBJ1-2,NA,TRBV9,CASSVGVANYGYTF,TGTGCCAGCAGCGTAGGGGTGGCAAACTATGGCTACACCTTC
NA,14,TRBJ2-7,TRBD1,TRBV7-2,CASSGTGITYEQYF,TGTGCCAGCAGCGGGACAGGGATTACCTACGAGCAGTACTTC
once,14,TRBJ1-1,NA,TRBV6-5,CASTRRLMDTEAFF,TGTGCCAGCACCAGGCGATTGATGGACACTGAAGCTTTCTTT
NA,15,TRBJ1-3,NA,TRBV7-2,CASSLEGQGRNTIYF,TGTGCCAGCAGCTTAGAGGGGCAGGGAAGAAACACCATATATTTT
NA,14,TRBJ1-3,NA,TRBV29-1,CSVAGFDEKNTIYF,TGCAGCGTTGCGGGTTTCGACGAGAAAAACACCATATATTTT
NA,13,TRBJ2-4,TRBD2,TRBV19,CASRGLAYDIQYF,TGTGCCAGTAGGGGACTAGCGTACGACATTCAGTACTTC
NA,14,TRBJ1-1,NA,TRBV12-3/TRBV12-4,CASSTQGWLTEAFF,TGTGCCAGCAGCACACAAGGCTGGTTGACTGAAGCTTTCTTT
NA,14,TRBJ1-4,NA,TRBV12-3/TRBV12-4,CASSLRVTNEKLFF,TGTGCCAGCAGTTTGCGGGTAACTAATGAAAAACTGTTTTTT
NA,19,TRBJ2-1,TRBD2,TRBV7-2,CASSLDEWVAGAPVNEQFF,TGTGCCAGCAGCTTAGATGAGTGGGTAGCGGGGGCCCCCGTCAATGAGCAGTTCTTC
NA,18,TRBJ1-3,NA,TRBV18,CASSPLGPGTDSGNTIYF,TGTGCCAGCTCACCATTGGGGCCGGGGACCGACTCTGGAAACACCATATATTTT
NA,13,TRBJ1-2,TRBD1,TRBV24-1,CATSGAGGLGYTF,TGTGCCACCAGTGGCGCAGGGGGCCTTGGCTACACCTTC
NA,15,TRBJ2-1,NA,TRBV3-1,CASSPSETGGNEQFF,TGTGCCAGCAGCCCCTCCGAGACAGGAGGGAATGAGCAGTTCTTC
NA,12,TRBJ1-1,NA,TRBV30,CAWTHGGTEAFF,TGTGCCTGGACCCATGGTGGAACTGAAGCTTTCTTT
NA,15,TRBJ1-1,NA,TRBV28,CASSFLRPGDTEAFF,TGTGCCAGCAGTTTTTTACGGCCGGGGGACACTGAAGCTTTCTTT
NA,14,TRBJ1-6,TRBD1,TRBV19,CASKSRGESPPLHF,TGTGCCAGTAAGTCCAGGGGGGAATCGCCACCCCTCCACTTT
NA,16,TRBJ2-1,NA,TRBV14,CASSQTLRGSYNEQFF,TGTGCCAGCAGCCAAACTTTGCGGGGCTCCTACAATGAGCAGTTCTTC
once,14,TRBJ2-7,NA,TRBV7-2,CASSSRPSSYEQYF,TGTGCCAGCAGTTCGCGCCCGAGCTCCTACGAGCAGTACTTC
NA,15,TRBJ1-1,TRBD1,TRBV29-1,CSVNRPGQLNTEAFF,TGCAGCGTGAACCGACCGGGACAGTTGAACACTGAAGCTTTCTTT
NA,18,TRBJ2-1,NA,TRBV12-3/TRBV12-4,CASSLFGMAGRPYNEQFF,TGTGCCAGCAGTTTATTCGGGATGGCGGGGAGGCCCTACAATGAGCAGTTCTTC
NA,16,TRBJ2-2,NA,TRBV12-3/TRBV12-4,CASSPSPGLVTGELFF,TGTGCCAGCAGTCCCTCCCCCGGCTTGGTAACCGGGGAGCTGTTTTTT
NA,14,TRBJ1-6,NA,TRBV27,CASSFQSDNSPLHF,TGTGCCAGCAGTTTTCAGTCCGATAATTCACCCCTCCACTTT
NA,18,TRBJ2-1,TRBD2,TRBV12-3/TRBV12-4,CASSLARLAAMSYNEQFF,TGTGCCAGCAGTTTAGCCCGACTAGCGGCGATGTCCTACAATGAGCAGTTCTTC
NA,14,TRBJ2-5,TRBD2,TRBV5-1,CASRSGGGRETQYF,TGCGCCAGCAGATCCGGCGGGGGTCGCGAGACCCAGTACTTC
NA,14,TRBJ2-1,NA,TRBV7-3,CASSLQGRGNEQFF,TGTGCCAGCAGCTTACAGGGGCGAGGCAATGAGCAGTTCTTC
NA,14,TRBJ2-4,TRBD2,TRBV4-2,CASSQDQGGNIQYF,TGTGCCAGCAGCCAAGACCAGGGAGGGAACATTCAGTACTTC
few,13,TRBJ2-5,NA,TRBV7-2,CASGVVSRETQYF,TGTGCCAGCGGCGTGGTCTCGAGGGAGACCCAGTACTTC
NA,15,TRBJ1-5,TRBD1,TRBV19,CASSPTGVSNQPQHF,TGTGCCTCTAGCCCCACAGGGGTTTCCAATCAGCCCCAGCATTTT
NA,14,TRBJ2-7,NA,TRBV12-3/TRBV12-4,CASRRGPHLGEQYF,TGTGCCAGCCGGAGGGGACCTCACCTTGGCGAGCAGTACTTC
NA,17,TRBJ2-6,NA,TRBV7-9,CASSPLGGGGGANVLTF,TGTGCCAGCAGCCCGCTTGGGGGCGGAGGTGGGGCCAACGTCCTGACTTTC
once,13,TRBJ1-1,NA,TRBV30,CAWRTGRNTEAFF,TGTGCCTGGAGAACGGGGCGGAACACTGAAGCTTTCTTT
NA,13,TRBJ1-6,NA,TRBV28,CASKYFGNSPLHF,TGTGCCAGCAAGTATTTCGGGAATTCACCCCTCCACTTT
NA,14,TRBJ1-2,NA,TRBV5-1,CASSSGRLGYGYTF,TGCGCCAGCAGCTCCGGACGGCTCGGCTATGGCTACACCTTC
once,16,TRBJ1-1,NA,TRBV6-2/TRBV6-3,CASSYRQKTMNTEAFF,TGTGCCAGCAGTTACCGTCAGAAAACCATGAACACTGAAGCTTTCTTT
NA,16,TRBJ2-7,TRBD1,TRBV13,CASSPQMGQGAYEQYF,TGTGCCAGCAGCCCGCAAATGGGACAGGGGGCCTACGAGCAGTACTTC
NA,15,TRBJ1-2,NA,TRBV28,CASSAGWGEIRGYTF,TGTGCCAGCAGTGCGGGCTGGGGGGAAATTCGTGGCTACACCTTC
NA,16,TRBJ1-3,NA,TRBV28,CASTSPDESSGNTIYF,TGTGCCAGCACTTCCCCGGACGAGAGCTCTGGAAACACCATATATTTT
NA,17,TRBJ2-5,TRBD2,TRBV28,CASSLPGLAGGIETQYF,TGTGCCAGCAGTTTGCCAGGACTAGCGGGGGGTATTGAGACCCAGTACTTC
NA,15,TRBJ1-4,NA,TRBV25-1,CASSGIGQGGEKLFF,TGTGCCAGCAGTGGAATTGGGCAGGGAGGCGAAAAACTGTTTTTT
NA,13,TRBJ2-5,NA,TRBV12-3/TRBV12-4,CASSVSGTETQYF,TGTGCCAGCAGTGTCTCAGGGACAGAGACCCAGTACTTC
NA,13,TRBJ1-4,NA,TRBV7-9,CASSRPDSEKLFF,TGTGCCAGCAGCCGCCCGGACAGCGAAAAACTGTTTTTT
NA,14,TRBJ2-7,TRBD1,TRBV29-1,CSVPSTGTGGEQYF,TGCAGCGTTCCATCAACCGGGACAGGGGGCGAGCAGTACTTC
NA,13,TRBJ2-3,NA,TRBV6-7,CASSRPSPDTQYF,TGTGCCAGCAGTCGCCCATCTCCAGATACGCAGTATTTT
once,15,TRBJ2-1,NA,TRBV14,CASSFQGLDYNEQFF,TGTGCCAGCAGCTTTCAGGGACTTGACTACAATGAGCAGTTCTTC
NA,15,TRBJ2-2,NA,TRBV12-3/TRBV12-4,CASSPGTHSPGELFF,TGTGCCAGCAGCCCCGGGACCCACTCCCCCGGGGAGCTGTTTTTT
NA,18,TRBJ2-6,TRBD1,TRBV3-1,CASSQVRQGATGANVLTF,TGTGCCAGCAGCCAAGTTAGACAGGGGGCGACAGGGGCCAACGTCCTGACTTTC
once,13,TRBJ1-2,NA,TRBV20-1,CSARDDPDRGYTF,TGCAGTGCTAGAGATGATCCGGATCGCGGCTACACCTTC
NA,13,TRBJ1-2,NA,TRBV4-2,CASSQEAGDGYTF,TGTGCCAGCAGCCAAGAGGCAGGGGATGGCTACACCTTC
NA,13,TRBJ1-2,NA,TRBV6-6,CASSMGPNPGYTF,TGTGCCAGCAGTATGGGACCTAACCCTGGCTACACCTTC
NA,15,TRBJ2-1,NA,TRBV13,CASSLQGPTGNEQFF,TGTGCCAGCAGCTTACAAGGGCCCACTGGGAATGAGCAGTTCTTC
once,13,TRBJ2-1,NA,TRBV28,CASSLFRGDEQFF,TGTGCCAGCAGTTTGTTTAGGGGGGATGAGCAGTTCTTC
NA,16,TRBJ1-3,NA,TRBV2,CASSLETQSSGNTIYF,TGTGCCAGCAGCCTAGAGACACAGAGCTCTGGAAACACCATATATTTT
NA,12,TRBJ2-2,NA,TRBV28,CASTGVAGELFF,TGTGCCAGCACCGGGGTAGCCGGGGAGCTGTTTTTT
NA,16,TRBJ1-6,NA,TRBV15,CATSGEQSSYNSPLHF,TGTGCCACCAGCGGAGAACAGAGCTCCTATAATTCACCCCTCCACTTT